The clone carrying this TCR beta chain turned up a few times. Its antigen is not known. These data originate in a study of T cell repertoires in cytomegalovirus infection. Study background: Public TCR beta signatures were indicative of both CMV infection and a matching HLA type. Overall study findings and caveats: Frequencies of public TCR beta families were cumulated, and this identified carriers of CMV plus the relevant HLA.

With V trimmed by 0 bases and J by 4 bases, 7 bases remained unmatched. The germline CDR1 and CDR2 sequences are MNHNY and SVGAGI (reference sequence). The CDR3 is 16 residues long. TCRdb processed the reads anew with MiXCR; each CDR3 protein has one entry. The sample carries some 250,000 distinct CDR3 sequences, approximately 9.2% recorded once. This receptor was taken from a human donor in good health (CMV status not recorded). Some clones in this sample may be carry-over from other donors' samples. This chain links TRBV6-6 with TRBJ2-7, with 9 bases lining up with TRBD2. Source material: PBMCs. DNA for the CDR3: TGTGCCAGCAGTTACTCGGGAGTAGCGGGAGCTTACGAGCAGTACTTC. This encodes CASSYSGVAGAYEQYF.